The 11 T cell receptor beta chains in this list originate from one sample, sequenced in a study of blood T cell repertoires in COVID-19. Data came from immunoSEQ multiplex PCR; TCRdb stores just in-frame clones and leaves some out. The sample yields around 200,000 clones, about 85% seen once. Sequenced input: peripheral blood. The receptors here all came from a young man with acute or convalescent COVID-19.

The chain employs TRBV5-5 and TRBJ1-1; 7 bases agree with TRBD1. After removal of 4 bases from V and 3 bases from J, the junction contained 3 bases not matched to a gene. The CDR3 runs 13 residues. The germline gives CDR1 SGHKS, CDR2 YYEKEE (reference sequence). The CDR3 protein is CASSPDRDTEAFF. The CDR3 DNA reads TGTGCCAGCAGCCCAGACAGGGACACTGAAGCTTTCTTT.

The table lists this clone with a few counts. The chain carries TRBV2 and TRBJ1-5, with 12 bases identical to TRBD1. Germline trimming cut 6 bases from V and 4 bases from J; bases unmatched to any gene: 10. Germline V gene sequence: CDR1 SNHLY, CDR2 FYNNEI. CDR3 length equals 17 residues. CDR3 sequence: CASSDTGQGASNQPQHF. The CDR3 coding sequence is TGTGCCAGCAGCGATACGGGACAGGGGGCGTCGAATCAGCCCCAGCATTTT.

J is TRBJ2-2 and V is TRBV7-8; TRBD2 matches 8 bases. Germline V gene sequence: CDR1 SGHVS, CDR2 FQNEAQ. With V trimmed by 5 bases and J by 6 bases, 8 bases remained unmatched. The CDR3 runs to 15 residues. The CDR3 nucleotides are TGTGCCAGCAGCCGAGCCTGGCGGGAGGCCGGGGAGCTGTTTTTT. This translates into CASSRAWREAGELFF.

The rearrangement uses TRBV2 and TRBJ2-3; 11 bases are shared with TRBD2. Losses at the gene ends were 7 bases for V and 0 bases for J; bases not matched to a gene: 6. The CDR3 covers 16 residues. The germline V gene has CDR1 SNHLY and CDR2 FYNNEI. CDR3: CASTPVAGGSTDTQYF. CDR3 DNA: TGTGCCAGCACCCCAGTAGCGGGAGGGAGCACAGATACGCAGTATTTT. The whole variable domain, filled in from reference TRBV2 and TRBJ2-3, reads EPEVTQTPSHQVTQMGQEVILRCVPISNHLYFYWYRQILGQKVEFLVSFYNNEISEKSEIFDDQFSVERPDGSNFTLKIRSTKLEDSAMYFCASTPVAGGSTDTQYFGPGTRLTVL.

The chain couples TRBV12-3 or TRBV12-4 to TRBJ1-5, with a possible D match to TRBD1 (6 bases). V was trimmed by 6 bases and J by 5 bases, leaving 11 bases between them. This CDR3 contains 13 residues. CDR3 bases: TGTGCCAGCAGGGTCGACAGGTATCAGCCCCAGCATTTT. Translation gives CASRVDRYQPQHF.

This clone was counted once. The chain is built from TRBV7-6 and TRBJ2-7; D is possibly TRBD1 (6 bases). Germline V lookup: CDR1 SGHVS, CDR2 FNYEAQ. The CDR3 is 15 residues long. V was shortened by 1 base and J by 5 bases, with 15 bases between the two germline ends. The CDR3 sequence is CASSLVMARGHEQYF. For the CDR3, the DNA is TGTGCCAGCAGCTTAGTCATGGCCAGGGGCCACGAGCAGTACTTC.

The gene calls are TRBV6-5 and TRBJ2-7; no definite D call. This CDR3 has 13 residues. Per the germline V gene, CDR1 is MNHEY and CDR2 is SVGAGI. Trimming took off 2 bases at V and 2 bases at J, with 7 bases between the two ends. Here the CDR3 reads CASSYTATYEQYF. Here the CDR3 DNA reads TGTGCCAGCAGTTACACAGCTACCTACGAGCAGTACTTC.

The rearrangement links TRBV4-1 to TRBJ2-5; weak D call: TRBD2 (6 bases). V shed 3 bases and J shed 3 bases, with 20 bases lying between them. The CDR3 has 17 residues. Germline assignment: CDR1 MGHRA and CDR2 YSYEKL. The CDR3 nucleotides read TGCGCCAGCAGCCAGTCCCGGGGAGGTGGGTTCGAAGAGACCCAGTACTTC. It translates to CASSQSRGGGFEETQYF.

The CDR3 here is CAALERPTDTQYF. CDR3 nucleotide sequence: TGTGCCGCCTTGGAGCGACCCACAGATACGCAGTATTTT. J is TRBJ2-3 and V is TRBV5-4; no clear D. Germline lookup yields CDR1 SGHNT and CDR2 YYREEE (reference sequence). The CDR3 contains 13 residues. V was cut by 10 bases and J by 2 bases, with 14 bases left in between.

This clone was seen only once. The J gene is TRBJ2-1, the V gene TRBV7-6, with D hard to call. Trimming stripped 5 bases from V and 7 bases from J, with 18 bases between. CDR1 and CDR2 (germline): SGHVS, FNYEAQ. This CDR3 is 15 amino acids long. The CDR3 loop is CASSAVRSPANEQFF. Here the CDR3 DNA reads TGTGCCAGCAGCGCGGTCCGGTCCCCAGCGAATGAGCAGTTCTTC. The full variable domain, with the rest looked up from reference TRBV7-6 and TRBJ2-1, is GAGVSQSPRYKVTKRGQDVALRCDPISGHVSLYWYRQALGQGPEFLTYFNYEAQQDKSGLPNDRFSAERPEGSISTLTIQRTEQRDSAMYRCASSAVRSPANEQFFGPGTRLTVL.

The chain employs TRBV6-1 and TRBJ2-2, with 9 bases identical to TRBD1. The CDR3 consists of 18 residues. V trimming: 4 bases; J trimming: 4 bases; junction bases outside the gene matches: 13. Germline assignment: CDR1 MNHNS and CDR2 SASEGT. The CDR3 is CASSGTLGGQGRTGELFF. CDR3 DNA sequence: TGTGCCAGCAGTGGGACTCTTGGGGGACAGGGACGCACCGGGGAGCTGTTTTTT.